Listed below are T cell receptor beta chains from one sample, sequenced in a study of T-cell reconstitution after alpha-beta-depleted transplantation in children. Using its own MiXCR run on the PCR reads, TCRdb lists one record per CDR3 protein. The sample holds under 400,000 distinct CDR3 sequences; 23% are singletons and the top ten take about a tenth. This sample comprised PBMCs, mostly from graft donor cells, obtained 180 days after TCRalphabeta/CD19-depleted stem cell transplant. These receptors came from a male patient younger than 18 who had a stem cell transplant for acute lymphoblastic leukemia, so the T cells may come from the graft donor. The CDR3 runs from the conserved cysteine through the conserved F or W. Each record gives: CDR3 length, J gene, clone size, V gene, D gene, CDR3 protein, CDR3 DNA. D genes are given only for firm matches. The size field is filled for only some rows; it gives once, few, many or a size class.

>14|TRBJ1-2|few|TRBV29-1|TRBD1
CSVERTGINYGYTF
TGCAGCGTTGAACGGACAGGGATCAACTATGGCTACACCTTC
>11|TRBJ2-2|few|TRBV5-5|-
CASRIGGELFF
TGTGCCAGCAGGATAGGAGGGGAGCTGTTTTTT
>15|TRBJ2-7|few|TRBV3-1|TRBD2
CASSRWTSAAYEQYF
TGTGCCAGCAGCCGTTGGACTAGCGCGGCCTACGAGCAGTACTTC
>14|TRBJ2-2|once|TRBV20-1|-
CSARDPGVTGELFF
TGCAGTGCTAGAGATCCGGGGGTAACCGGGGAGCTGTTTTTT
>12|TRBJ1-1|-|TRBV5-5|-
CASSLPLGEAFF
TGTGCCAGCAGCTTGCCGTTGGGTGAAGCTTTCTTT
>15|TRBJ1-1|few|TRBV10-3|-
CAISSGADLNTEAFF
TGTGCCATCAGTAGTGGGGCAGACTTGAACACTGAAGCTTTCTTT
>14|TRBJ2-5|few|TRBV7-5|-
CISVSEAWGETQYF
-
>14|TRBJ2-1|-|TRBV6-1|TRBD1
CASRSGQGINEQFF
TGTGCCAGCCGAAGCGGACAGGGAATCAATGAGCAGTTCTTC
>13|TRBJ1-1|few|TRBV6-5|-
CASSYGQFTEAFF
TGTGCCAGCAGTTACGGGCAGTTTACTGAAGCTTTCTTT
>12|TRBJ2-7|few|TRBV20-1|-
CSANRYSYEQYF
TGCAGTGCTAACAGGTACTCCTACGAGCAGTACTTC
>19|TRBJ2-7|few|TRBV4-1|TRBD2
CASSHPGLASAPPTYEQYF
TGCGCCAGCAGCCATCCGGGACTAGCCTCCGCCCCCCCAACCTACGAGCAGTACTTC
>16|TRBJ2-7|few|TRBV6-2/TRBV6-3|TRBD2
CASSCIGLAGCYEQYF
TGTGCCAGCAGTTGTATTGGACTAGCGGGATGCTACGAGCAGTACTTC
>15|TRBJ1-1|few|TRBV7-9|-
CASSLQGMGNTEAFF
TGTGCCAGCAGCCTCCAGGGGATGGGGAACACTGAAGCTTTCTTT
>14|TRBJ1-4|-|TRBV6-5|TRBD1
CASSYDRGGEKLFF
TGTGCCAGCAGTTACGACAGGGGAGGTGAAAAACTGTTTTTT
>14|TRBJ2-7|many|TRBV6-5|-
CASSYSRGKDEQYF
TGTGCCAGCAGTTACTCTAGGGGAAAGGACGAGCAGTACTTC
>15|TRBJ2-1|few|TRBV5-6|-
CASSFPSFSYNEQFF
TGTGCCAGCAGCTTTCCCAGTTTTTCCTACAATGAGCAGTTCTTC
>15|TRBJ2-6|-|TRBV5-1|TRBD1
CASSLGTDGANVLTF
TGCGCCAGCAGCCTGGGGACAGATGGGGCCAACGTCCTGACTTTC
>14|TRBJ1-1|-|TRBV5-1|-
CASSFGAANTEAFF
TGCGCCAGCAGCTTCGGGGCGGCGAACACTGAAGCTTTCTTT
>14|TRBJ1-1|-|TRBV20-1|-
CSASKNFQAIRAFF
TGCAGTGCTAGCAAAAATTTCCAGGCGATCCGGGCTTTCTTT
>16|TRBJ2-7|few|TRBV13|-
CASSLGPLWRSYEQYF
TGTGCCAGCAGCTTAGGTCCACTATGGCGGTCCTACGAGCAGTACTTC
>18|TRBJ2-2|once|TRBV5-1|TRBD2
CASSLPGLAGGNTGELFF
TGCGCCAGCAGCTTACCGGGACTAGCGGGAGGGAACACCGGGGAGCTGTTTTTT
>15|TRBJ1-4|-|TRBV11-2|TRBD1
CASSSGQGRHEKLFF
TGTGCCAGCAGCTCTGGACAGGGGCGTCATGAAAAACTGTTTTTT
>13|TRBJ2-5|-|TRBV2|-
CASSERVKETQYF
TGTGCCAGCAGTGAAAGGGTTAAAGAGACCCAGTACTTC
>16|TRBJ2-7|-|TRBV25-1|-
CASSEYSTVLGWEQYF
TGTGCCAGCAGTGAATATTCGACAGTCCTGGGGTGGGAGCAGTACTTC
>15|TRBJ2-7|-|TRBV27|TRBD1
CASSRRGQGSQEQYF
TGTGCCAGCAGCCGCAGGGGACAGGGGTCGCAGGAGCAGTACTTC
>16|TRBJ1-2|few|TRBV27|TRBD1
CASSQTGGLANYGYTF
TGTGCCAGCAGCCAGACAGGGGGACTAGCTAACTATGGCTACACCTTC
>16|TRBJ2-7|many|TRBV12-3/TRBV12-4|TRBD2
CASSLLSGRSSYEQYF
TGTGCCAGCAGTCTCCTTAGCGGGAGGTCCTCCTACGAGCAGTACTTC
>15|TRBJ1-2|-|TRBV10-2|-
CASSEFGDPNYGYTF
TGCGCCAGCAGTGAGTTTGGGGATCCCAACTATGGCTACACCTTC
>17|TRBJ2-3|few|TRBV6-1|-
CASSEDRLPGVTDTQYF
TGTGCCAGCAGTGAAGATCGGCTTCCAGGGGTCACAGATACGCAGTATTTT
>16|TRBJ1-6|few|TRBV12-3/TRBV12-4|-
CASSFGLRSYNSPLHF
TGTGCCAGCAGTTTTGGCCTTCGCTCCTATAATTCACCCCTCCACTTT
>16|TRBJ2-5|few|TRBV4-1|TRBD2
CASSQTSGSAAETQYF
TGCGCCAGCAGCCAGACTAGCGGGAGTGCGGCGGAGACCCAGTACTTC
>13|TRBJ2-5|-|TRBV9|-
CASSRSGKETQYF
TGTGCCAGCAGCCGAAGCGGAAAAGAGACCCAGTACTTC
>10|TRBJ2-1|-|TRBV6-2/TRBV6-3|-
CASRAIEQFF
TGTGCCAGCAGGGCTATAGAGCAGTTCTTC
>15|TRBJ2-6|few|TRBV29-1|-
CSVEDLRSGANVLTF
TGCAGCGTTGAAGATTTGAGATCTGGGGCCAACGTCCTGACTTTC
>14|TRBJ2-7|-|TRBV7-6|-
CASSLSTGSYEQYF
TGTGCCAGCAGCTTGTCTACAGGTTCCTACGAGCAGTACTTC
>15|TRBJ2-6|few|TRBV20-1|-
CSAPRAVSGANVLTF
TGCAGTGCTCCCCGCGCCGTGTCTGGGGCCAACGTCCTGACTTTC
>13|TRBJ2-4|many|TRBV12-3/TRBV12-4|-
CASSFAQGNIQYF
TGTGCCAGCAGTTTCGCACAGGGAAACATTCAGTACTTC
>16|TRBJ1-5|-|TRBV10-3|-
CAISDRILDSNQPQHF
TGTGCCATCAGTGATCGTATTCTAGATAGCAATCAGCCCCAGCATTTT
>13|TRBJ1-1|-|TRBV12-3/TRBV12-4|TRBD1
CASMEQGYTEAFF
TGTGCCAGCATGGAACAGGGGTACACTGAAGCTTTCTTT
>16|TRBJ2-7|-|TRBV20-1|-
CSARGLLPGRSYEQYF
TGCAGTGCTAGAGGCCTTCTGCCGGGCCGATCCTACGAGCAGTACTTC
>14|TRBJ2-1|-|TRBV27|-
CASSFPPSYNEQFF
TGTGCCAGCAGTTTCCCGCCCTCCTACAATGAGCAGTTCTTC
>13|TRBJ2-7|few|TRBV3-1|-
CASSQVLDYEQYF
TGTGCCAGCAGCCAAGTTTTGGACTACGAGCAGTACTTC
>14|TRBJ2-7|-|TRBV3-1|-
CASSQGPTLWEQYF
TGTGCCAGCAGCCAAGGACCGACACTATGGGAGCAGTACTTC
>16|TRBJ2-2|many|TRBV5-1|-
CASSLGQEIGTGELFF
TGCGCCAGCAGCTTGGGGCAGGAGATTGGGACCGGGGAGCTGTTTTTT
>12|TRBJ2-7|few|TRBV20-1|TRBD2
CSAFWTSYEQYF
TGCAGTGCTTTTTGGACTAGCTACGAGCAGTACTTC
>13|TRBJ2-7|many|TRBV4-2|-
CASSQDTSYEQYF
TGTGCCAGCAGCCAAGACACTTCCTACGAGCAGTACTTC
>13|TRBJ1-1|few|TRBV7-9|-
CASGRRGSTEAFF
TGTGCCAGCGGCAGGAGAGGAAGCACTGAAGCTTTCTTT
>16|TRBJ2-2|-|TRBV4-1|TRBD2
CASSHLAGGDTGELFF
TGCGCCAGCAGCCACCTAGCGGGAGGGGACACCGGGGAGCTGTTTTTT
>13|TRBJ2-1|-|TRBV29-1|TRBD2
CSVQILAVNEQFF
TGCAGCGTGCAAATACTAGCGGTCAATGAGCAGTTCTTC
>13|TRBJ2-1|few|TRBV6-5|-
CASSYRADNEQFF
TGTGCCAGCAGTTACAGGGCAGACAATGAGCAGTTCTTC